Listed below are T cell receptor beta chains from one sample, sequenced in a study of long-term antiretroviral therapy in people with HIV. Here immunoSEQ multiplex PCR was the method, and the copy in TCRdb shows in-frame clones only, minus some. The sample lists under 45,000 clones; 94% were seen once. Specimen: unsorted PBMCs, collected 9 to 9.5 years after starting antiretroviral therapy. The receptors come from a young man with HIV. CDR3s leave out the opening cysteine and the closing phenylalanine or tryptophan. Each record gives: V gene, J gene, clone size, CDR3 protein. Where a row states a size, it is once, few, many or the class of an expanded clone; other rows omit it.

V: TRBV6-4; J: TRBJ2-1; size: .; CDR3: ASRESGGRDNEQF
V: TRBV11-2; J: TRBJ2-2; size: .; CDR3: ASSSEGGISATGELF
V: TRBV7-9; J: TRBJ2-5; size: .; CDR3: ASSTKGTVQETQY
V: TRBV19; J: TRBJ1-2; size: .; CDR3: ASTGENGGRSLYGYT
V: TRBV7-6; J: TRBJ2-6; size: .; CDR3: ASSLVPLDGSSGANVLT
V: TRBV5-1; J: TRBJ2-1; size: .; CDR3: ASSPLPWAGDYNEQF
V: TRBV19; J: TRBJ2-5; size: once; CDR3: ASSKGARTLQETQY
V: TRBV9; J: TRBJ1-1; size: .; CDR3: ASSPSRGNTEAF
V: TRBV2; J: .; size: .; CDR3: ASKLRPTVNEQY
V: TRBV28; J: TRBJ1-2; size: .; CDR3: ASTPRGPGGYT
V: TRBV4-2; J: TRBJ1-2; size: .; CDR3: ASSQEHADSLNYGYT
V: TRBV28; J: TRBJ1-5; size: once; CDR3: ASSLGLLVDSNQPQH
V: TRBV5-5; J: TRBJ2-3; size: .; CDR3: ASSLVAGAGDTQY
V: TRBV6-6; J: TRBJ1-2; size: once; CDR3: ASRKAAEQGANGYT
V: TRBV18; J: TRBJ1-1; size: .; CDR3: ASSATENTEAF
V: TRBV6-6; J: TRBJ2-5; size: .; CDR3: ASLERGETQY
V: TRBV9; J: TRBJ1-4; size: .; CDR3: ASSVAPPGQGEEKLF
V: TRBV7-9; J: TRBJ1-6; size: .; CDR3: AAQGDSYNSPLH
V: TRBV9; J: TRBJ1-2; size: few; CDR3: ASSVALANYGYT
V: TRBV9; J: TRBJ2-7; size: .; CDR3: ASSKEGLLGEQY
V: TRBV29-1; J: TRBJ1-2; size: .; CDR3: SVAVQGSDGYT
V: TRBV2; J: TRBJ2-5; size: .; CDR3: ASSVAGGRWETQY
V: TRBV11-2; J: TRBJ1-3; size: .; CDR3: ASSLGQIISGNTIY
V: TRBV10-3; J: TRBJ1-5; size: .; CDR3: AISDDRDQPQH
V: TRBV6-1; J: TRBJ2-2; size: .; CDR3: ASNLAGLDGELF
V: TRBV19; J: TRBJ2-2; size: .; CDR3: ASSHSGGPNTGELF
V: TRBV5-6; J: TRBJ2-3; size: .; CDR3: ASSFWGDTTDTQY
V: TRBV5-6; J: TRBJ2-2; size: .; CDR3: ASSLSGTGVFGELF
V: TRBV2; J: TRBJ1-5; size: .; CDR3: ASSVAEENQPQH
V: TRBV28; J: TRBJ1-2; size: .; CDR3: ASSLSRGNYGYT
V: TRBV5-1; J: TRBJ1-1; size: .; CDR3: ASSLMTTGNTEAF
V: TRBV13; J: TRBJ1-6; size: once; CDR3: ATAAGSSPLH
V: TRBV6-5; J: TRBJ2-3; size: .; CDR3: ASSLRGRETDTQY
V: TRBV19; J: TRBJ1-6; size: .; CDR3: ASSWRDRINSPLH
V: TRBV6-5; J: TRBJ2-5; size: .; CDR3: ASRETFLETQY
V: TRBV28; J: TRBJ1-2; size: few; CDR3: ASRSGQLYGYT
V: TRBV6-6; J: TRBJ2-3; size: .; CDR3: ASIGEGTDTQY
V: TRBV7-9; J: TRBJ2-2; size: .; CDR3: ASTYGANLNTGELF
V: TRBV7-8; J: TRBJ1-5; size: few; CDR3: ASSLTWTGGVGNQPQH
V: TRBV7-9; J: TRBJ1-1; size: .; CDR3: ASSRTGGAMNTEAF
V: TRBV6-4; J: TRBJ1-2; size: .; CDR3: ASSTYGQGAGGYT
V: TRBV28; J: TRBJ1-1; size: .; CDR3: ASTRYKTGGTEAF
V: TRBV5-4; J: TRBJ2-3; size: .; CDR3: ASSANDRGGGDTQY
V: TRBV27; J: TRBJ1-1; size: .; CDR3: ASSLGSFVTEAF
V: TRBV11-2; J: TRBJ1-6; size: .; CDR3: ASRTGVTSPLH
V: TRBV19; J: TRBJ1-4; size: .; CDR3: ASSVTGTEKLF
V: TRBV5-8; J: TRBJ1-2; size: .; CDR3: ASSFRRYYGYT
V: TRBV28; J: TRBJ2-5; size: once; CDR3: ASSLSGAGETQY
V: TRBV5-5; J: TRBJ2-2; size: .; CDR3: ASSLLPEINTGELF
V: TRBV10-3; J: TRBJ2-3; size: .; CDR3: AISEASGDADTQY
V: TRBV14; J: TRBJ1-3; size: .; CDR3: ASSRGTAGNTIY
V: TRBV25-1; J: TRBJ1-4; size: .; CDR3: ASHGPGKLF
V: TRBV27; J: TRBJ1-1; size: .; CDR3: ASSFGAGTMNTEAF
V: TRBV19; J: TRBJ1-2; size: few; CDR3: ASGHRGFYGYT
V: TRBV7-9; J: TRBJ2-5; size: .; CDR3: ASSFGTSGQETQY
V: TRBV19; J: TRBJ1-1; size: .; CDR3: ASALGSTEAF
V: TRBV9; J: TRBJ2-1; size: .; CDR3: ASSTGVVVDNEQF
V: TRBV6-5; J: TRBJ1-5; size: .; CDR3: ASRLTGAQPQH
V: TRBV15; J: TRBJ2-7; size: .; CDR3: ATSRAGQAGYEQY
V: TRBV4-1; J: TRBJ2-1; size: .; CDR3: ASSPPGQGSYNEQF